This TCR beta chain is drawn from a study of blood T cell repertoires in COVID-19. The repertoire was sequenced with immunoSEQ multiplex PCR; TCRdb's copy has only in-frame clones and lacks some. The table records more than 300,000 clones, 90% of them present only once. Trimming pared 2 bases from V and 5 bases from J, leaving 13 bases between. The CDR3 runs 15 residues. Per germline, CDR1 MNHNY and CDR2 SVGAGI (reference sequence). This chain links TRBV6-6 with TRBJ2-1; D ambiguous. Sequences were obtained from peripheral blood. This receptor was obtained from a middle-aged woman with COVID-19, enrolled during active disease. DNA of the CDR3: TGTGCCAGCAGTTACCGCAGACAAGATAACAATGAGCAGTTCTTC. This translates into CASSYRRQDNNEQFF.